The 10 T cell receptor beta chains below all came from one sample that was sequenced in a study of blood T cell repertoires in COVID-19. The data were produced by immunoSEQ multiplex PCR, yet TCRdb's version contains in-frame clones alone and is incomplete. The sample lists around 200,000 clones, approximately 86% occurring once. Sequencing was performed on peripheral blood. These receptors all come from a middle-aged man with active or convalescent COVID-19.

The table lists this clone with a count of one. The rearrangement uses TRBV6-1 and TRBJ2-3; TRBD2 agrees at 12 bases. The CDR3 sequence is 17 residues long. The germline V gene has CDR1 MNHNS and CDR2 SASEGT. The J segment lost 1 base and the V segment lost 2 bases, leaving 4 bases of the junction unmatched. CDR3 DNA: TGTGCCAGCAGTGAAACTAGCGGGGGGCTACGCACAGATACGCAGTATTTT. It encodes CASSETSGGLRTDTQYF.

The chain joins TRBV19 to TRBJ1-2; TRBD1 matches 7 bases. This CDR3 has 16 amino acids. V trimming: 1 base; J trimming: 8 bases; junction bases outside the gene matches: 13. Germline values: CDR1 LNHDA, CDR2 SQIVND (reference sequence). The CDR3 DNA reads TGTGCCAGTAGTATAGTTAACCCGACAGGGAAGAACGGCTACACCTTC. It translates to CASSIVNPTGKNGYTF.

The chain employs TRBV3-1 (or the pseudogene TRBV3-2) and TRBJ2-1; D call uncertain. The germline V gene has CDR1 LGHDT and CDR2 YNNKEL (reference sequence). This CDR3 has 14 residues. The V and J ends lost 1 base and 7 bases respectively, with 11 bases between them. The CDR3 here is CASSQVKEANEQFF. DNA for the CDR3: TGTGCCAGCAGCCAAGTTAAAGAGGCTAATGAGCAGTTCTTC.

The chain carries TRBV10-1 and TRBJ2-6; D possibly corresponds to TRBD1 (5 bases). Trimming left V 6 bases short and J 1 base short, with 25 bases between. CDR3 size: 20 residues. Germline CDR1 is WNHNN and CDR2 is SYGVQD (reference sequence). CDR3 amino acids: CASRAWGRIPAPSGANVLTF. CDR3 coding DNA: TGCGCCAGCAGGGCCTGGGGCAGGATCCCCGCCCCATCTGGGGCCAACGTCCTGACTTTC.

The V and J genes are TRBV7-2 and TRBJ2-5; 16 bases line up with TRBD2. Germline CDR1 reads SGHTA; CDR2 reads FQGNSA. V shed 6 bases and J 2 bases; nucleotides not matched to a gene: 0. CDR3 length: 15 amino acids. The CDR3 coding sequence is TGTGCCAGCAGGGGACTAGCGGGGGGGCAAGAGACCCAGTACTTC. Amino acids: CASRGLAGGQETQYF.

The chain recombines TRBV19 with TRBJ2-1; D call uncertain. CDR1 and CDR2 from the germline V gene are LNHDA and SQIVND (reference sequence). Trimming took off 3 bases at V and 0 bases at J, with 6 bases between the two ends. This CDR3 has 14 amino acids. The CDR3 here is CASSILSSYNEQFF. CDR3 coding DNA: TGTGCCAGTAGTATTCTTAGCTCCTACAATGAGCAGTTCTTC. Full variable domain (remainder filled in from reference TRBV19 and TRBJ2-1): DGGITQSPKYLFRKEGQNVTLSCEQNLNHDAMYWYRQDPGQGLRLIYYSQIVNDFQKGDIAEGYSVSREKKESFPLTVTSAQKNPTAFYLCASSILSSYNEQFFGPGTRLTVL.

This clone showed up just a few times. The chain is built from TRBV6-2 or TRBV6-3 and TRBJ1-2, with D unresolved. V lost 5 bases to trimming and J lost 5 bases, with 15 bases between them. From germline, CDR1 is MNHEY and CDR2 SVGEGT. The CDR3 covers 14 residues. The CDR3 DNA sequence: TGTGCCAGCAGTGCAAGGTCGTGGGCATATGGCTACACCTTC. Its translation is CASSARSWAYGYTF.

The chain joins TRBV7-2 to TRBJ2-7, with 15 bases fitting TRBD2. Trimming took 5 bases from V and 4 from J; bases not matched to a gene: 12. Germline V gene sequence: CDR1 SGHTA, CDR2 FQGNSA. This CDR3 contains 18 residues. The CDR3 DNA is TGTGCCAGCAGCAACAACCCCACGGGACTAGCGGGGGGATACGAGCAGTACTTC. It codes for CASSNNPTGLAGGYEQYF.

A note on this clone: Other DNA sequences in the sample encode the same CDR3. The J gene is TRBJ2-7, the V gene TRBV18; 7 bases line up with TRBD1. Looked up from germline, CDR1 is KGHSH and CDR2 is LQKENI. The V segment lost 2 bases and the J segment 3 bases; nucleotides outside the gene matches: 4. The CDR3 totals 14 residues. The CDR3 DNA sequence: TGTGCCAGCTCACCAAGGCAGGGGGTCTACGAGCAGTACTTC. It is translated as CASSPRQGVYEQYF.

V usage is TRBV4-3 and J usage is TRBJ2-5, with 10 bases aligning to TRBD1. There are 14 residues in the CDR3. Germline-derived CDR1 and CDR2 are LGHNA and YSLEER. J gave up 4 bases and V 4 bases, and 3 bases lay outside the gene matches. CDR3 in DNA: TGCGCCAGCAGCCGGACAGGGGGAGGAGAGACCCAGTACTTC. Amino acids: CASSRTGGGETQYF.